The 23 T cell receptor beta chains in this list originate from one sample, sequenced in a study of T cells in Graves' hyperthyroidism and ophthalmopathy. TCR beta CDR3 regions were amplified from RNA transcripts. RT-PCR in the first round (using the HTBI primer set) targeted the TCR CDR3. TCRdb reprocessed the multiplex PCR reads with MiXCR, giving one entry per CDR3 protein. The sample includes around 340,000 distinct CDR3 sequences, roughly a fifth of them seen just once. Sequencing input: blood. Source of these receptors: a woman aged 50 to 60 with Graves' hyperthyroidism.

This clonotype appeared a few times. The chain combines TRBV20-1 with TRBJ2-5; the D is unclear. Between the trimmed V and J ends, which lost 4 bases and 0 bases, there was a span of 9 bases. The CDR3 has 13 amino acids. Per germline, CDR1 DFQATT and CDR2 SNEGSKA (reference sequence). The CDR3 DNA reads TGCAGTGCTACTAGGACCTACCAAGAGACCCAGTACTTC. Amino acids: CSATRTYQETQYF.

The rearrangement links TRBV11-1 to TRBJ1-6; D is ambiguous. The germline V gene has CDR1 SGHAT and CDR2 FQDESV (reference sequence). V lost 1 base and J 11 bases, leaving 6 bases between the germline ends. The CDR3 runs 12 residues. The CDR3 loop reads CASSLGRTPLHF. The CDR3 DNA sequence: TGTGCCAGCAGCTTAGGGAGAACACCCCTCCACTTT.

CDR3 DNA: TGTGCCAGCGGTAGGGACAGGGGTTTAAGTCAGCCCCAGCATTTT. It is translated as CASGRDRGLSQPQHF. The chain recombines TRBV28 with TRBJ1-5, with 10 bases aligning to TRBD1. V lost 8 bases, J lost 6 bases, and 10 bases stayed unmatched. The CDR3 contains 15 residues. The germline gives CDR1 MDHEN, CDR2 SYDVKM.

As for this clonotype: One end of the junction does not line up with germline, which may come from a read error. This chain uses TRBV7-2 with TRBJ2-7, with 7 bases that match TRBD2. This CDR3 comprises 14 residues. The V gene's germline CDR1 is SGHTA and CDR2 FQGNSA. The CDR3 bases are TGTGCCAGCAGCCTAGCGGATCCGGTCTACGAGCAGTACTTC. Protein: CASSLADPVYEQYF.

This clonotype was counted many times. This chain links TRBV20-1 with TRBJ1-2, with 8 bases that match TRBD1. This CDR3 has 16 amino acids. V was pared by 4 bases and J by 4 bases, with 14 bases of the junction left unmatched. CDR1 is DFQATT, CDR2 SNEGSKA, per germline (reference sequence). CDR3 coding DNA: TGCAGTGCTACACCTCGCCCCGGGACAGGCGCCTATGGCTACACCTTC. Translation gives CSATPRPGTGAYGYTF.

This clonotype was counted between two and nine times. The rearrangement joins TRBV5-4 to TRBJ1-1, with 9 bases fitting TRBD1. CDR3 length equals 15 residues. Losses at the gene ends were 4 bases for V and 3 bases for J; bases not matched to a gene: 7. Germline assignment: CDR1 SGHNT and CDR2 YYREEE (reference sequence). The CDR3 region is CASSIPGQGYTEAFF. The CDR3 coding sequence is TGTGCCAGCAGCATTCCGGGACAGGGATACACTGAAGCTTTCTTT.

The rearrangement links TRBV28 to TRBJ2-7; 12 nucleotides match TRBD2. There are 18 residues in the CDR3. Germline CDR1 MDHEN, CDR2 SYDVKM. J was trimmed by 1 base and V by 5 bases; bases with no gene match: 12. The CDR3 here is CASSRPGLAGPLSYEQYF. Written as DNA, the CDR3 is TGTGCCAGCAGTCGTCCGGGACTAGCGGGTCCGCTTTCCTACGAGCAGTACTTC.

The chain combines TRBV7-8 with TRBJ1-5, with TRBD1 identical over 7 bases. Germline V gene data show CDR1 as SGHVS and CDR2 as FQNEAQ. This CDR3 comprises 17 residues. Trimming removed 0 bases from V and 6 bases from J; junction bases left unmatched: 11. Here the CDR3 reads CASSLAPGGQGGQPQHF. Here the CDR3 DNA reads TGTGCCAGCAGCTTAGCGCCAGGGGGGCAGGGCGGTCAGCCCCAGCATTTT.

This clonotype was observed a few times. The chain joins TRBV5-1 to TRBJ2-1, with 9 nucleotides matching TRBD2. Losses at the gene ends were 4 bases for V and 0 bases for J; bases not matched to a gene: 8. CDR3 length equals 17 residues. The V gene's germline CDR1 is SGHRS and CDR2 YFSETQ. The CDR3 bases are TGCGCCAGCAGCCCCGGGATACTAGCGGGCTCCTACAATGAGCAGTTCTTC. It is translated as CASSPGILAGSYNEQFF.

The chain has TRBV19 and TRBJ1-5; TRBD1 matches at 7 bases. The CDR3 spans 14 residues. After removal of 6 bases from V and 5 bases from J, the junction contained 7 bases not matched to a gene. From germline, CDR1 is LNHDA and CDR2 SQIVND (reference sequence). The CDR3 is CASRDTGEHQPQHF. CDR3 DNA sequence: TGTGCCAGTAGAGATACAGGGGAACATCAGCCCCAGCATTTT.

This clonotype was seen repeatedly, ten times or more. The V and J genes are TRBV29-1 and TRBJ2-2, with a tentative D call TRBD2 (5 bases). Germline V gene data show CDR1 as SQVTM and CDR2 as ANQGSEA. The ends were cut back, 4 bases at V and 5 bases at J, with 11 bases in the middle. The CDR3 covers 13 residues. In DNA form, the CDR3 reads TGCAGCGTTGCAGGACGGGGAACCGGGGAGCTGTTTTTT. Translated, it gives CSVAGRGTGELFF.

The chain recombines TRBV2 with TRBJ1-5; D is possibly TRBD1 (5 bases). Germline-derived CDR1 and CDR2 are SNHLY and FYNNEI. CDR3 length: 15 amino acids. V lost 3 bases, J lost 2 bases, and 11 bases lay in between. Here the CDR3 DNA reads TGTGCCAGCAGTGACAGGGCAGAAGGCAATCAGCCCCAGCATTTT. This codes for CASSDRAEGNQPQHF.

In its sample, this clonotype was seen a few times. In DNA form, the CDR3 reads TGCAGTGCTAGGGGGGGACAATATACGCAGTATTTT. Its protein product is CSARGGQYTQYF. The rearrangement links TRBV20-1 to TRBJ2-3; tentatively, D is TRBD1 or TRBD2 (6 bases each). V lost 3 bases and J 7 bases, leaving 11 bases between the germline ends. The V gene's germline CDR1 is DFQATT and CDR2 SNEGSKA (reference sequence). The CDR3 runs 12 residues.

This clonotype was detected many times. This chain uses TRBV2 with TRBJ2-5; 7 bases align to TRBD1. The germline gives CDR1 SNHLY, CDR2 FYNNEI. CDR3 size: 13 residues. V was clipped by 0 bases and J by 7 bases; unmatched bases: 2. CDR3: CASSEAPGGTQYF. CDR3 nucleotides: TGTGCCAGCAGTGAAGCCCCAGGGGGGACCCAGTACTTC.

This clonotype was counted ten times or more. V is TRBV18 and J is TRBJ2-7; tentatively, D is TRBD2 (6 bases). Trimming pared 8 bases from V and 6 bases from J, leaving 20 bases between. The germline V gene encodes CDR1 KGHSH and CDR2 LQKENI. The CDR3 is 14 residues long. CDR3 sequence reads: CASTRRGGAGEQYF. DNA of the CDR3: TGTGCCAGCACCCGGCGGGGAGGAGCGGGCGAGCAGTACTTC.

This clonotype occurred a few times. This chain connects TRBV12-3 or TRBV12-4 to TRBJ2-3; D unresolved. Trimming left V 2 bases short and J 0 bases short, with 6 bases between. The CDR3 runs 14 residues. In DNA form, the CDR3 reads TGTGCCAGCAGTTTATTAATAAGCACAGATACGCAGTATTTT. Encoded protein: CASSLLISTDTQYF.

The table lists this clonotype with many counts. V usage is TRBV28 and J usage is TRBJ2-4, with 9 bases fitting TRBD1. The ends lost 5 bases at V and 4 bases at J; junction bases unmatched: 6. This CDR3 is 15 amino acids long. Per the germline V gene, CDR1 is MDHEN and CDR2 is SYDVKM. The CDR3 DNA follows: TGTGCCAGCAGTCCTCTAGGGACAGGGAAAAACATTCAGTACTTC. This encodes CASSPLGTGKNIQYF.

In its sample, this clonotype was seen many times. The chain is built from TRBV7-2 and TRBJ2-3; tentative D call: TRBD1 (7 bases). Trimming shortened V by 1 base and J by 6 bases, and 20 bases separated the two germline ends. CDR3 length equals 17 residues. Germline values: CDR1 SGHTA, CDR2 FQGNSA. CDR3 in DNA: TGTGCCAGCAGCTTAGAGGGGACAGCTAGGGGGGCCGATACGCAGTATTTT. Translated: CASSLEGTARGADTQYF.

This clonotype was detected a few times. The junction differs from germline at one of its ends, possibly a read error. The chain combines TRBV7-7 with TRBJ1-5, with D tentatively TRBD1 (6 bases). The CDR3 contains 17 residues. Germline CDR1 reads SSHAT; CDR2 reads FNYEAQ (reference sequence). The CDR3 is CASSRHRAHGSNQPQHF. The CDR3 DNA follows: TGTGCTAGCAGCCGTCACAGGGCGCATGGAAGCAATCAGCCCCAGCATTTT. Looking up the rest from reference TRBV7-7 and TRBJ1-5 gives the full variable domain: GAGVSQSPRYKVTKRGQDVTLRCDPISSHATLYWYQQALGQGPEFLTYFNYEAQPDKSGLPSDRFSAERPEGSISTLTIQRTEQRDSAMYRCASSRHRAHGSNQPQHFGDGTRLSIL.

This clonotype was seen ten or more times. The J gene is TRBJ2-1, the V gene TRBV7-9; D might be TRBD2 (5 bases). CDR3 size: 17 residues. The germline V gene encodes CDR1 SEHNR and CDR2 FQNEAQ (reference sequence). Trimming stripped 2 bases from V and 1 base from J, with 15 bases between. As DNA, the CDR3 is TGTGCCAGCAGCTTAACGGTGAGGGCCACGTCCTACAATGAGCAGTTCTTC. It is translated as CASSLTVRATSYNEQFF.

J is TRBJ2-7 and V is TRBV27, with 12 bases matching TRBD2. The CDR3 runs 16 residues. The germline V gene has CDR1 MNHEY and CDR2 SMNVEV (reference sequence). The J segment lost 1 base and the V segment lost 4 bases, leaving 5 bases of the junction unmatched. As DNA, the CDR3 is TGTGCCAGCAGTTCGCTAGCGGGGGGGCGGTCCTACGAGCAGTACTTC. This sequence encodes CASSSLAGGRSYEQYF.

This clonotype was seen ten or more times. The V call is TRBV3-1, the J call TRBJ1-4, with 9 bases lining up with TRBD1. The CDR3 sequence is 15 residues long. Trimming removed 5 bases from V and 8 bases from J; junction bases left unmatched: 9. Germline values: CDR1 LGHDT, CDR2 YNNKEL (reference sequence). CDR3 DNA: TGTGCCAGCAGCACCCGGACAGGGGCGCGAGAAAAACTGTTTTTT. This gives the protein CASSTRTGAREKLFF. Looking up the rest from reference TRBV3-1 and TRBJ1-4 gives the full variable domain: DTAVSQTPKYLVTQMGNDKSIKCEQNLGHDTMYWYKQDSKKFLKIMFSYNNKELIINETVPNRFSPKSPDKAHLNLHINSLELGDSAVYFCASSTRTGAREKLFFGSGTQLSVL.

As to this clonotype: This clone may be a read error of a much larger clone one base away. The chain combines TRBV20-1 with TRBJ2-1, with a possible D match to TRBD2 (6 bases). V dropped 0 bases and J dropped 9 bases, with 21 bases sitting between them. The V gene's germline CDR1 is DFQATT and CDR2 SNEGSKA (reference sequence). This CDR3 spans 16 amino acids. The CDR3, as DNA: TGCAGTGCTAGAGAACCGGGACTGACACCTAGTTTTGAGCAGTTCTTC. Its protein product is CSAREPGLTPSFEQFF.